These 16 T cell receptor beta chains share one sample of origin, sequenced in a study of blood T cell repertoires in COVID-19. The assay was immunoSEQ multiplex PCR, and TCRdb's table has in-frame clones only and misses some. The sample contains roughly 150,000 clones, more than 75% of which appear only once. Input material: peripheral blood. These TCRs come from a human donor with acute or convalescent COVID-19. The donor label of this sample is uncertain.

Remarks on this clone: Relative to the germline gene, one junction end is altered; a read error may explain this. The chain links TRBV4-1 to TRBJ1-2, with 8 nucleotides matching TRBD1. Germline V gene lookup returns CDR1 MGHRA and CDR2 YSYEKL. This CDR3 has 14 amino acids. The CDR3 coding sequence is TGCGCCAGCAGCCAAGATAAGCGGACAGGGCTGTATTACTTC. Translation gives CASSQDKRTGLYYF.

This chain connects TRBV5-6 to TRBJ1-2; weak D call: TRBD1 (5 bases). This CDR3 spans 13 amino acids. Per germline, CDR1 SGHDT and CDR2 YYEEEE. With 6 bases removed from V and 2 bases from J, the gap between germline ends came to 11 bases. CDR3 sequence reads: CASKSTVNYGYTF. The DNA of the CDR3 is TGTGCCAGCAAATCGACAGTCAACTATGGCTACACCTTC.

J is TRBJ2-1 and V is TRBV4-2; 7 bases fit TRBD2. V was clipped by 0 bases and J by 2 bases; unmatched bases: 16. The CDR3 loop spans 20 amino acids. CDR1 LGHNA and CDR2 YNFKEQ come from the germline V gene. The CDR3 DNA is TGTGCCAGCAGCCAAGATTTAACCCATGCGGAGGGAGGGACCTACAATGAGCAGTTCTTC. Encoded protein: CASSQDLTHAEGGTYNEQFF.

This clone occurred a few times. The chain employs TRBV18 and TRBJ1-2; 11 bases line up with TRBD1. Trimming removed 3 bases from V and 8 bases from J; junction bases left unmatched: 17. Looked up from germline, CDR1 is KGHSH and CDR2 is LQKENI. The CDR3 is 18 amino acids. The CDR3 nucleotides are TGTGCCAGCTCACCCACGGGGACAGGGGGAACGTCCTCTGTAGGCTACACCTTC. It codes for CASSPTGTGGTSSVGYTF.

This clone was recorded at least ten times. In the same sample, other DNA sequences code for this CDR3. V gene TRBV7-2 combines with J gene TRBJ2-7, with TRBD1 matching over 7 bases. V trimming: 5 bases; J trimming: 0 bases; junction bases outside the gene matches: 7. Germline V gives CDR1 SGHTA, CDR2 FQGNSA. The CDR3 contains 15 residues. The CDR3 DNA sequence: TGTGCCAGCAGCCCCCGGACAGGATTCTCCTACGAGCAGTACTTC. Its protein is CASSPRTGFSYEQYF.

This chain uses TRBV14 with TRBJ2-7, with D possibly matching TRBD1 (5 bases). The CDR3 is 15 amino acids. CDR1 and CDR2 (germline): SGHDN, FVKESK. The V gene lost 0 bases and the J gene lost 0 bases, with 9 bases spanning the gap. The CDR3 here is CASSQEVQGSYEQYF. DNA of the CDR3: TGTGCCAGCAGCCAAGAGGTTCAGGGCTCCTACGAGCAGTACTTC.

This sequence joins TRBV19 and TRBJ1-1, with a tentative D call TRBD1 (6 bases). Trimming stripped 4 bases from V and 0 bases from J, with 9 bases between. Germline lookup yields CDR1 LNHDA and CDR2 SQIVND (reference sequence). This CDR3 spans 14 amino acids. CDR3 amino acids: CASSTGQMNTEAFF. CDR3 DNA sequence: TGTGCCAGTAGTACCGGACAGATGAACACTGAAGCTTTCTTT.

CDR3 sequence: CAWKGTGSSPLHF. The CDR3 DNA follows: TGTGCCTGGAAGGGGACAGGGAGTTCACCCCTCCACTTT. This rearrangement joins TRBV30 to TRBJ1-6; TRBD1 aligns across 9 bases. The CDR3 has 13 residues. The germline CDR1 and CDR2 sequences are GTSNPN and SVGIG (reference sequence). The V gene end was trimmed by 4 bases and the J gene end by 9 bases; junction bases not matched to a gene: 4.

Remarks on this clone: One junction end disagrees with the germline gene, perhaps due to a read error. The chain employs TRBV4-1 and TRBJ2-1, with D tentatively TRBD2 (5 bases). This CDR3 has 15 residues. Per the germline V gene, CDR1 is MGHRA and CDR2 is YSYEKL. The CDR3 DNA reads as TGCGCCAGCGGCCACCGTACTAGTGTTAACAATGAGCAGTTCTTC. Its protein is CASGHRTSVNNEQFF.

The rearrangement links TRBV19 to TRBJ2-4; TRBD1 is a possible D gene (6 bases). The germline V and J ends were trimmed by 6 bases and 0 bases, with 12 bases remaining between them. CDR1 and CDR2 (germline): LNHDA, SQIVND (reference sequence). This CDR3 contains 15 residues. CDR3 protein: CASSEQGEAKNIQYF. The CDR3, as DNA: TGTGCCAGTAGCGAACAGGGAGAAGCCAAAAACATTCAGTACTTC. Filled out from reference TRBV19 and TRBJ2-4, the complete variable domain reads DGGITQSPKYLFRKEGQNVTLSCEQNLNHDAMYWYRQDPGQGLRLIYYSQIVNDFQKGDIAEGYSVSREKKESFPLTVTSAQKNPTAFYLCASSEQGEAKNIQYFGAGTRLSVL.

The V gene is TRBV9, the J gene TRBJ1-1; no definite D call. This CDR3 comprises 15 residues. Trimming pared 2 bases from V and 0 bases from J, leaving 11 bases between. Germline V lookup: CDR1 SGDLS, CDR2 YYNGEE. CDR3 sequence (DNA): TGTGCCAGCAGCGTGTCTGGTAACATGAACACTGAAGCTTTCTTT. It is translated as CASSVSGNMNTEAFF. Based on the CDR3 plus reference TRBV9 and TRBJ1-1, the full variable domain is DSGVTQTPKHLITATGQRVTLRCSPRSGDLSVYWYQQSLDQGLQFLIQYYNGEERAKGNILERFSAQQFPDLHSELNLSSLELGDSALYFCASSVSGNMNTEAFFGQGTRLTVV.

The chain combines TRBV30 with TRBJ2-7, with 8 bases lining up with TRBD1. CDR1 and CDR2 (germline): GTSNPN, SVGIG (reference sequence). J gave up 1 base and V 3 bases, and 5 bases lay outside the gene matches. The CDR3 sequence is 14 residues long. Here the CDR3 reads CAWRNTGGSYEQYF. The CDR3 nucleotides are TGTGCCTGGAGAAACACAGGGGGATCCTACGAGCAGTACTTC.

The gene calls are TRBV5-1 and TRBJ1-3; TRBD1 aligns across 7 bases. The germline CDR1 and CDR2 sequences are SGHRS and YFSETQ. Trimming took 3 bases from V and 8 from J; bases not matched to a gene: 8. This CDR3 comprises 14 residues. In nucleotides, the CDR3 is TGCGCCAGCAGCTGGGGACAGTCGGCGGACACCATATATTTT. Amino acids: CASSWGQSADTIYF.

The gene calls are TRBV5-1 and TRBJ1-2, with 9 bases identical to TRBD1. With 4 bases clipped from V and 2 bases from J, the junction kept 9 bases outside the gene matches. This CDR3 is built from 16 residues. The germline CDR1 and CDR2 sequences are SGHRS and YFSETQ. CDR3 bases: TGCGCCAGCAGCCCCGGGACAGGGAGGCAGAACTATGGCTACACCTTC. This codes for CASSPGTGRQNYGYTF.

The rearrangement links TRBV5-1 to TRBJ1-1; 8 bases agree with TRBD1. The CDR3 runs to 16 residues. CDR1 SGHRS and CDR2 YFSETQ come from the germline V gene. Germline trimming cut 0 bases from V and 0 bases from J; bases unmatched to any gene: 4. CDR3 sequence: CASSLGQGLLNTEAFF. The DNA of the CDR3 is TGCGCCAGCAGCTTGGGACAGGGGCTATTGAACACTGAAGCTTTCTTT.

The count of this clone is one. CDR3: CASSIPGTGAEAFF. The CDR3 region has the DNA TGTGCCAGTAGTATCCCCGGGACAGGGGCTGAAGCTTTCTTT. This sequence joins TRBV19 and TRBJ1-1; 10 nucleotides line up with TRBD1. The CDR3 covers 14 residues. Per the germline V gene, CDR1 is LNHDA and CDR2 is SQIVND (reference sequence). V lost 3 bases to trimming and J lost 6 bases; unmatched junction nucleotides: 4.